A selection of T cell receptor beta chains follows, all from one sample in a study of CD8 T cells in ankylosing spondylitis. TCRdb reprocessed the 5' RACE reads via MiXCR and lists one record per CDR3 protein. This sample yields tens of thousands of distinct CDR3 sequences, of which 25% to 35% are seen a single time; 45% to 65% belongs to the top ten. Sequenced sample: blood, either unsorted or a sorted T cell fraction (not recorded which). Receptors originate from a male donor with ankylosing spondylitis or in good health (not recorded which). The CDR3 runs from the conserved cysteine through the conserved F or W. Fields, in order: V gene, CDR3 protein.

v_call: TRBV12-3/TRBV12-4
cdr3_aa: CASSLNGYEQYF

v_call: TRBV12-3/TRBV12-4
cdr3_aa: CASSPRKGETQYF

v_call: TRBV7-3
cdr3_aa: CASSPEGGRHTEAFF

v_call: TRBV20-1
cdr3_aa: CSAPGVGQGTTEAFF

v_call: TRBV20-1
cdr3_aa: CSARRAALNTEAFF

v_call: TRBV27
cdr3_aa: CASSPLEGETQYF

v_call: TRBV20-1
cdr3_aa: CSARLSPRGNEQFF

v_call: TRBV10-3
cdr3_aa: CATSKSVLDNGYTF

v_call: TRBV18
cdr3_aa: CASSPRDQPQHF

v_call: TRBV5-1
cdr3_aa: CASSLLWTAPKETQYF

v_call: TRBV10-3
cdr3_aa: CAISPGGDSNQPQHF

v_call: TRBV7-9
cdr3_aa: CASSQADSAGANVLTF

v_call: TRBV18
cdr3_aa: CASSPSWGKDNEQFF

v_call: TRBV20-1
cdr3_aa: CSASGNTADTEAFF

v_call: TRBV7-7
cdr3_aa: CASSSTSGSYNEQFF

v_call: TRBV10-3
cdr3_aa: CATMAPGGDYGYTF

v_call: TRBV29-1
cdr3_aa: CSATQGGNTEAFF

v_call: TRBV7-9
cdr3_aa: CASSAGGADTQYF

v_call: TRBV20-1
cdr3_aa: CSARLGGYTF

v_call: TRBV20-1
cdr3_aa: CSAMRGRLSAETQYF

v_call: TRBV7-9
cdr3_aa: CASSLRARVETQYF

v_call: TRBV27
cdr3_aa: CASSPSLAGGVETQYF

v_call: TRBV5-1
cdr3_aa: CASSDTGQPTGELFF

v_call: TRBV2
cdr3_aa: CASSAVTATDTQYF

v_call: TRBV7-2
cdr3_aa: CASSFTNEQFF

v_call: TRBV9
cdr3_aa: CASSVGWAGEYGYTF

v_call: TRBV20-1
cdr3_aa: CSARSGLLAYEQYF

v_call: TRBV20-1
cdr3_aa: CSAPRTSYNEQFF

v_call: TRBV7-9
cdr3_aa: CASSSTRGTEAFF

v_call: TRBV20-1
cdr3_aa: CSASERGRVYGYTF

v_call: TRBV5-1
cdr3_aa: CASRSAGDWTGELFF

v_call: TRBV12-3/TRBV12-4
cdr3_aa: CASSLSSNQPQHF

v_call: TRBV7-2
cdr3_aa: CASNLGRGNYNEQFF

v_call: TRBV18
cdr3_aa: CASSSYRGTEAFF

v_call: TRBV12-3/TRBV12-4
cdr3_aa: CASSPRLAGVPFTYEQYF

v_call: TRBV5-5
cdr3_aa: CASSLGLRNTEAFF